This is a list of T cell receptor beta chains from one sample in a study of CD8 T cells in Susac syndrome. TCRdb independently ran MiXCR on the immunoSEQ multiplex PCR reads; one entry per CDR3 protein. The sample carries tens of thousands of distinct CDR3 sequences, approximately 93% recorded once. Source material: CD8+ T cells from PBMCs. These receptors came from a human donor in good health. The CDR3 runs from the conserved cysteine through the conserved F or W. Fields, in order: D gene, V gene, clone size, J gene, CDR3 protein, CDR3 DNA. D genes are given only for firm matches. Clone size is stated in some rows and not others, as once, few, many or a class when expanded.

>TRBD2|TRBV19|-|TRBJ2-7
CASSIWAGGPSEQYF
TGTGCCAGTAGTATTTGGGCGGGAGGGCCTTCCGAGCAGTACTTC
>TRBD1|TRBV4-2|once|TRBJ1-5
CASSPWDSFNQPQHF
TGTGCCAGCAGCCCCTGGGACAGTTTCAATCAGCCCCAGCATTTT
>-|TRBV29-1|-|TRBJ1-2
CSVLDSYGYTF
TGCAGCGTCCTGGACAGCTATGGCTACACCTTC
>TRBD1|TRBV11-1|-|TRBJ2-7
CASRRSPGQGAIDGSQSSYEQYF
TGTGCCAGCAGACGATCACCGGGACAGGGGGCGATCGATGGCTCCCAGAGCTCCTACGAGCAGTACTTC
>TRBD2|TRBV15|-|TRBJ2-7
CATSRDSLAGGGAEQYF
TGTGCCACCAGCAGAGATTCCCTAGCGGGAGGGGGCGCCGAGCAGTACTTC
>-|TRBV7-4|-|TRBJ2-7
CASSLEPCSVDEQYF
TGTGCCAGCAGCTTAGAGCCGTGCAGCGTCGACGAGCAGTACTTC
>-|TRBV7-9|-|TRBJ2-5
CASSLEGRTQYF
TGTGCCAGCAGCTTAGAGGGCAGGACCCAGTACTTC
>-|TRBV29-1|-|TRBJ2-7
CSVRDRNYEQYF
TGCAGCGTGCGCGACAGGAACTACGAGCAGTACTTC
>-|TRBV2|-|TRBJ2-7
CASSEAPTAYEQYF
TGTGCCAGCAGTGAAGCGCCCACAGCCTACGAGCAGTACTTC
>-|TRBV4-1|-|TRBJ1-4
CASSPIGYSQEKLFF
TGCGCCAGCAGCCCTATTGGATACAGTCAAGAAAAACTGTTTTTT
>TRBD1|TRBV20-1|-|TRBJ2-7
CSARVHLQGYTYEQYF
TGCAGTGCTAGGGTCCACTTACAGGGGTACACCTACGAGCAGTACTTC
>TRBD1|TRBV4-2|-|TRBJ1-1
CASSQGQGTEAFF
TGTGCCAGCAGCCAGGGACAGGGGACTGAAGCTTTCTTT
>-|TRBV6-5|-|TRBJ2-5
CASSTSTGGETQYF
TGTGCCAGCAGTACCTCAACGGGGGGCGAGACCCAGTACTTC
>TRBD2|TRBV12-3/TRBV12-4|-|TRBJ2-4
CASSSGTSGLAKNIQYF
TGTGCCAGCAGTTCCGGGACTAGCGGCCTAGCCAAAAACATTCAGTACTTC
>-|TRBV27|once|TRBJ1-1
CASSSWPGTEEAFF
TGTGCCAGCAGTTCCTGGCCCGGGACGGAAGAAGCTTTCTTT
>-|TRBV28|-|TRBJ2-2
CASSRGPTGELFF
TGTGCCAGCAGCCGTGGACCCACCGGGGAGCTGTTTTTT
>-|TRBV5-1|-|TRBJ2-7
CASSHGQSHEQYF
TGCGCCAGCAGCCATGGACAGTCCCACGAGCAGTACTTC
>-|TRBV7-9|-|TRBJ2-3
CASSWEQGSDTQYF
TGTGCCAGCAGCTGGGAACAGGGCTCAGATACGCAGTATTTT
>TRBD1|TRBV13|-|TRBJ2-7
CASSGDPGQGLYEQYF
TGTGCCAGCAGCGGGGACCCGGGACAGGGGTTGTACGAGCAGTACTTC
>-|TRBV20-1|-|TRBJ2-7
CSARDGPYEQYF
TGCAGTGCCCGGGACGGACCCTACGAGCAGTACTTC
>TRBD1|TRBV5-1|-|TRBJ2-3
CASSWGQGPGDTQYF
TGCGCCAGCAGCTGGGGACAGGGGCCCGGAGATACGCAGTATTTT
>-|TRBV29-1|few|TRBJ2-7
CSVNGPSAKYEQYF
TGCAGCGTTAATGGTCCTAGCGCAAAATACGAGCAGTACTTC
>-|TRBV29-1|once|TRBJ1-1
CSVEEQGPEAFF
TGCAGCGTGGAAGAACAGGGCCCGGAAGCTTTCTTT
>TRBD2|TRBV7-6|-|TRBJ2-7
CASSLGPSGETYEQYF
TGTGCCAGCAGCTTAGGCCCTAGCGGGGAGACCTACGAGCAGTACTTC
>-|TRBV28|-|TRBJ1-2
CASSRQSYYGYTF
TGCGCCAGCAGTCGACAGTCTTACTATGGCTACACCTTC
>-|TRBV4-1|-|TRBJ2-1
CASSHGKKGGNEQFF
TGCGCCAGCAGCCACGGGAAGAAAGGGGGGAATGAGCAGTTCTTC
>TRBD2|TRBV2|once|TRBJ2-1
CASLGTSDHEQFF
TGTGCCAGCTTGGGGACTAGCGACCATGAGCAGTTCTTC
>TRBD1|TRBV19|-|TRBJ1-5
CASSPAGGGNQPQHF
TGTGCCAGTAGTCCGGCAGGGGGGGGCAATCAGCCCCAGCATTTT
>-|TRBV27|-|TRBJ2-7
CASSLGAGYEQYF
TGTGCCAGCAGTTTAGGAGCGGGTTACGAGCAGTACTTC